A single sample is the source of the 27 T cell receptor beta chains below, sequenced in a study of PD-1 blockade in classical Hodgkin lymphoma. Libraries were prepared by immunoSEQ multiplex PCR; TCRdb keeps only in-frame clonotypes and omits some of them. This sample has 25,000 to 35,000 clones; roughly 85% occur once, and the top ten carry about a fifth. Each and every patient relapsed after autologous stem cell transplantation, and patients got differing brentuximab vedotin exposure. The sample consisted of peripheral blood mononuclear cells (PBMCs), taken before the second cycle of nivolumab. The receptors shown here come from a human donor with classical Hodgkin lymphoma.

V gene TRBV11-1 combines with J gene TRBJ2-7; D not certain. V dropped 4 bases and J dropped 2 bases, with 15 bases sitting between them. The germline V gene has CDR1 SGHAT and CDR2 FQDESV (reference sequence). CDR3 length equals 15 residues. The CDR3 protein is CASSSEVALPYEQYF. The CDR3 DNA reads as TGTGCCAGCAGCTCCGAGGTTGCCTTACCCTACGAGCAGTACTTC.

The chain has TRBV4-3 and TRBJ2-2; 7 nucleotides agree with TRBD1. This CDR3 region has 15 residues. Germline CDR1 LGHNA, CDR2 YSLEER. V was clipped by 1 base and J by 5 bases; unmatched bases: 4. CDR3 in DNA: TGCGCCAGCAGCCAAGCAGCCAGGGGGACCGGGGAGCTGTTTTTT. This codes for CASSQAARGTGELFF.

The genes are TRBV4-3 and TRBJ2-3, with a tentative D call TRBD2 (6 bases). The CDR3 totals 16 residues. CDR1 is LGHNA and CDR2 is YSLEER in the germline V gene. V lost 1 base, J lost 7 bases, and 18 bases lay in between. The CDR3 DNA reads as TGCGCCAGCAGCCAAGGAGCTTCGGGAGTGGTGTATACGCAGTATTTT. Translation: CASSQGASGVVYTQYF.

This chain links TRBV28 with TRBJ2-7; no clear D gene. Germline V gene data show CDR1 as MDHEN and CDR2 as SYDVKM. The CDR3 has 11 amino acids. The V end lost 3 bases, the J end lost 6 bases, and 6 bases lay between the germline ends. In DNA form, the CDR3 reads TGTGCCAGCAGTTTCGGGCTCGAGCAGTACTTC. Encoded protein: CASSFGLEQYF.

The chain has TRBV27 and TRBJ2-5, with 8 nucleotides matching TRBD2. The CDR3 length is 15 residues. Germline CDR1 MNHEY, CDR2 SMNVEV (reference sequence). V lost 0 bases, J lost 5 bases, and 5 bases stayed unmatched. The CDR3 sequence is CASSLSRGAGETQYF. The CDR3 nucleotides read TGTGCCAGCAGTTTATCGCGGGGGGCGGGGGAGACCCAGTACTTC.

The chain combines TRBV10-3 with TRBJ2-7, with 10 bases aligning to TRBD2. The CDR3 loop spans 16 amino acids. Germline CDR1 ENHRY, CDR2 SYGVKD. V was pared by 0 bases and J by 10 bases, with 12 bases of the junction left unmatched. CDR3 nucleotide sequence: TGTGCCATCAGTGAGTCGGCTAGCGGGAGCGTTTCGAACCAGTACTTC. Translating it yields CAISESASGSVSNQYF.

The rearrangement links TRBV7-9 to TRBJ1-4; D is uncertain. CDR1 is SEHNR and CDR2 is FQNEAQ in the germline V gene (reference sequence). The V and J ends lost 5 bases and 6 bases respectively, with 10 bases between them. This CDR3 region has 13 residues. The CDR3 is CASSQGRHEKLFF. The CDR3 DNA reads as TGTGCCAGCAGCCAAGGTCGACATGAAAAACTGTTTTTT.

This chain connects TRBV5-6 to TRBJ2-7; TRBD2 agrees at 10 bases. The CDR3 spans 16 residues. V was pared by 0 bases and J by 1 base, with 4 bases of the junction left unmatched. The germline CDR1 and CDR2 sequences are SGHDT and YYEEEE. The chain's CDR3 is CASSLAPSGSSYEQYF. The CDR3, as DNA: TGTGCCAGCAGCTTGGCCCCTAGCGGGAGTTCCTACGAGCAGTACTTC.

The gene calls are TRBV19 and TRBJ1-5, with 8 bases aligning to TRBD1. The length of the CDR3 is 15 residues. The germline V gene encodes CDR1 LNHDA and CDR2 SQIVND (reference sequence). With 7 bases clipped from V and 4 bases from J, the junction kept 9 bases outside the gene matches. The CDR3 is CASTPDRAPNQPQHF. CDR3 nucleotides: TGTGCCAGTACCCCGGACAGGGCGCCAAATCAGCCCCAGCATTTT. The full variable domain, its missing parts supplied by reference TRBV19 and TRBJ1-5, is DGGITQSPKYLFRKEGQNVTLSCEQNLNHDAMYWYRQDPGQGLRLIYYSQIVNDFQKGDIAEGYSVSREKKESFPLTVTSAQKNPTAFYLCASTPDRAPNQPQHFGDGTRLSIL.

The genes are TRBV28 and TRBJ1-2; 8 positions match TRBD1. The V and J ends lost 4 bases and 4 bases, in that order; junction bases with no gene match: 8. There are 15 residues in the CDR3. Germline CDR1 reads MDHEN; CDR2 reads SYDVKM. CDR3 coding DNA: TGTGCCAGCAGTTGGCAGGGGGCAATCACCTATGGCTACACCTTC. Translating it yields CASSWQGAITYGYTF.

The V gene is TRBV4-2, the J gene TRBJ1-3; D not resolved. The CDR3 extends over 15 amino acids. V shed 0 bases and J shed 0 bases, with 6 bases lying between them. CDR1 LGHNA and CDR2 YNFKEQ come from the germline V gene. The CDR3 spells CASSQDPRSGNTIYF. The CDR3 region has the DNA TGTGCCAGCAGCCAAGATCCCCGCTCTGGAAACACCATATATTTT.

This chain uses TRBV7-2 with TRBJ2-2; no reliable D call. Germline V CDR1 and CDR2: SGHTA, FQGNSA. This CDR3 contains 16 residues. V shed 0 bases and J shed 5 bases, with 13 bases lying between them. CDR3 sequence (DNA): TGTGCCAGCAGCTTAGCGCTCGGCCTGAGGACCGGGGAGCTGTTTTTT. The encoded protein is CASSLALGLRTGELFF.

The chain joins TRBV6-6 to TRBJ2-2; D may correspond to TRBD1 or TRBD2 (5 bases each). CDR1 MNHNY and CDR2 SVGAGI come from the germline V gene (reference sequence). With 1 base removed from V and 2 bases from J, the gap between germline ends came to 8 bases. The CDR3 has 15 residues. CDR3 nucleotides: TGTGCCAGCAGTTACTACCGGGACAACACCGGGGAGCTGTTTTTT. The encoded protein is CASSYYRDNTGELFF.

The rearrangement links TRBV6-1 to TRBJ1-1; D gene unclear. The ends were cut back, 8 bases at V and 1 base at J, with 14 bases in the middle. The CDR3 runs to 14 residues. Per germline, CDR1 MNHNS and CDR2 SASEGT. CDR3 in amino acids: CASRFQQRNTEAFF. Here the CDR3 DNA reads TGTGCCAGCCGTTTCCAACAGAGGAACACTGAAGCTTTCTTT.

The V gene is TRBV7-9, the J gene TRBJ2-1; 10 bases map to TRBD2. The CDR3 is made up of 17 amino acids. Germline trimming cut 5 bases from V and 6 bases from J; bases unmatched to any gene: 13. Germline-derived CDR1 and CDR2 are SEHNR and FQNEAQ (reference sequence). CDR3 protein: CASSPGAASGSLNEQFF. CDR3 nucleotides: TGTGCCAGCAGCCCCGGGGCGGCTAGCGGGAGCCTCAATGAGCAGTTCTTC.

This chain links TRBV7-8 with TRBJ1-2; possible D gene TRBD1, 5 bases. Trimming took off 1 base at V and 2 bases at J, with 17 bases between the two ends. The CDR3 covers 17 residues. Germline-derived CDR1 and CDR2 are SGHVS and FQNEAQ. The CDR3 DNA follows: TGTGCCAGCAGCTTAGGTCGACTCGGGGGAAAAAACTATGGCTACACCTTC. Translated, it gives CASSLGRLGGKNYGYTF.

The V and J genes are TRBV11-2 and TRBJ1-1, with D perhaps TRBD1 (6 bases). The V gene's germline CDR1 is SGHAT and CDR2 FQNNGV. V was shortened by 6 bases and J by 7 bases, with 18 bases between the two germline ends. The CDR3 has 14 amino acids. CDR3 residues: CASRSGVGADEAFF. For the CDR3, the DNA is TGTGCCAGCAGGTCGGGCGTGGGGGCGGATGAAGCTTTCTTT. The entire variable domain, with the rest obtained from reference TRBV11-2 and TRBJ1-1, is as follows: EAGVAQSPRYKIIEKRQSVAFWCNPISGHATLYWYQQILGQGPKLLIQFQNNGVVDDSQLPKDRFSAERLKGVDSTLKIQPAKLEDSAVYLCASRSGVGADEAFFGQGTRLTVV.

The CDR3 DNA reads TGCAGTGCTAAGCGTAATGAAAAACTGTTTTTT. The encoded protein is CSAKRNEKLFF. The chain links TRBV20-1 to TRBJ1-4; D is undetermined. This CDR3 region has 11 residues. CDR1 and CDR2 from the germline V gene are DFQATT and SNEGSKA (reference sequence). Trimming shortened V by 4 bases and J by 4 bases, and 4 bases separated the two germline ends.

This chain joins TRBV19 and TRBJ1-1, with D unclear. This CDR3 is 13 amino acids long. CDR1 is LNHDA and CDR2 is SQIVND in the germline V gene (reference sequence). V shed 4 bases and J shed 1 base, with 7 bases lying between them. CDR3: CASSTSSNTEAFF. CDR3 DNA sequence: TGTGCCAGTAGTACATCATCGAACACTGAAGCTTTCTTT.

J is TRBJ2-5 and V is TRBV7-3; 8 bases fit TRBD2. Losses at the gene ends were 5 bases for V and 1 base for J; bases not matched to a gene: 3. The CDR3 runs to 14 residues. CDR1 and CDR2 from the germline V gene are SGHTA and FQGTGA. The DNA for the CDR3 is TGTGCCAGCAGCACCACTAGCGGCCAAGAGACCCAGTACTTC. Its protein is CASSTTSGQETQYF.

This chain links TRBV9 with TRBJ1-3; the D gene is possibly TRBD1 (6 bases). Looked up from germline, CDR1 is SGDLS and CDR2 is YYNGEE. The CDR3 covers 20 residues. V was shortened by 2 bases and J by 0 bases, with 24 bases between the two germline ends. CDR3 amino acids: CASSVEGGFRSTSSGNTIYF. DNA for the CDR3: TGTGCCAGCAGCGTGGAAGGGGGATTTCGGTCTACTAGCTCTGGAAACACCATATATTTT.

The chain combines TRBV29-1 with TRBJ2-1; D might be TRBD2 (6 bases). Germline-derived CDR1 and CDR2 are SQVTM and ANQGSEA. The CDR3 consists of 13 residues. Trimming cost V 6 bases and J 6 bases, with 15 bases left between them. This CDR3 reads CSVRLGRINEQFF. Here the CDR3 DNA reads TGCAGCGTGCGACTAGGGCGAATCAATGAGCAGTTCTTC.

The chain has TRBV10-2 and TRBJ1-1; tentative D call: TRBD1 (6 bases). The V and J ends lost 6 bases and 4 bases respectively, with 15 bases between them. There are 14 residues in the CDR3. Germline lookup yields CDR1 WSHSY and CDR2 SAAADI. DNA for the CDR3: TGCGCCAGCAGACAACAGGGTGGAGGCACTGAAGCTTTCTTT. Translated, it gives CASRQQGGGTEAFF.

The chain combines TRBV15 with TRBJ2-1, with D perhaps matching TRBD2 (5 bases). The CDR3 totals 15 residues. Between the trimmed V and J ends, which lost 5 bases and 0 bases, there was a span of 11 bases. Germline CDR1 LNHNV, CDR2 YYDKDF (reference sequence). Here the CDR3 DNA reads TGTGCCACCAGCCTCGGACGGGACTCCTACAATGAGCAGTTCTTC. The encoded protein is CATSLGRDSYNEQFF.

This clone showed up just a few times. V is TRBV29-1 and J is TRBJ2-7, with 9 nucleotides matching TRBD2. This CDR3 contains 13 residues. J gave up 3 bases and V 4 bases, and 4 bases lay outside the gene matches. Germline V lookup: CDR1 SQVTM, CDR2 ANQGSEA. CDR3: CSVGAGGNYEQYF. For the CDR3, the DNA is TGCAGCGTTGGGGCGGGAGGGAACTACGAGCAGTACTTC.

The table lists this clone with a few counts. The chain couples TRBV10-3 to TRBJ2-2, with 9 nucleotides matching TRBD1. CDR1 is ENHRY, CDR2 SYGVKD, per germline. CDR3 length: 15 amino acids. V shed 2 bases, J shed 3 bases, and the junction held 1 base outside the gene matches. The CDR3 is CAISEGDRDTGELFF. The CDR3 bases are TGTGCCATCAGTGAGGGGGACAGGGACACCGGGGAGCTGTTTTTT.

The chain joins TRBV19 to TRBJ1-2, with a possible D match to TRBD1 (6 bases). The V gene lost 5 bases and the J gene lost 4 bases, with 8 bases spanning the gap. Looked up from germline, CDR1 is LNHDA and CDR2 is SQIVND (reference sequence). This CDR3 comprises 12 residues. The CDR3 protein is CASSGGGYGYTF. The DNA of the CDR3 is TGTGCCAGTAGTGGAGGGGGCTATGGCTACACCTTC.